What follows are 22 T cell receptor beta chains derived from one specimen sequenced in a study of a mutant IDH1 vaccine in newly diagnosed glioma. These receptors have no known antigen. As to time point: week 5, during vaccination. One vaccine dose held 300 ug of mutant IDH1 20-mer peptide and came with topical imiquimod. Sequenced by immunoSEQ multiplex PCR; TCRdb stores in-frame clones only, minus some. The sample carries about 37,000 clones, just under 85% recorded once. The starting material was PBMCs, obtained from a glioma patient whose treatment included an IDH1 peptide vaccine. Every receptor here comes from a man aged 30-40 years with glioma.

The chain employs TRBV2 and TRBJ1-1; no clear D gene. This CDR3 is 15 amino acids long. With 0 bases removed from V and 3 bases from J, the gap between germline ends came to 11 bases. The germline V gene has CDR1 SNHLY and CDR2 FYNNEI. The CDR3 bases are TGTGCCAGCAGTGAAGCGCACCTAAGATACACTGAAGCTTTCTTT. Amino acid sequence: CASSEAHLRYTEAFF.

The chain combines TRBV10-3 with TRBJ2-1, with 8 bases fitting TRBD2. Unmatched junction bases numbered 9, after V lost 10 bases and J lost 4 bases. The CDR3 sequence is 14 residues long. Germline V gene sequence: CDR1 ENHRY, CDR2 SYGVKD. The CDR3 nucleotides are TGTGCCACTCAGCGGGAGAGTGAATACAATGAGCAGTTCTTC. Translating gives CATQRESEYNEQFF.

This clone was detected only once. The DNA of the CDR3 is TGTGCCAGCAGCTCCGGGGCCGCGTTCTCGGGCTACACCTTC. Translated: CASSSGAAFSGYTF. V is TRBV9 and J is TRBJ1-2; D possibly corresponds to TRBD1 (5 bases). CDR1 SGDLS and CDR2 YYNGEE come from the germline V gene. The CDR3 sequence is 14 residues long. V lost 4 bases and J lost 8, with 18 bases in between.

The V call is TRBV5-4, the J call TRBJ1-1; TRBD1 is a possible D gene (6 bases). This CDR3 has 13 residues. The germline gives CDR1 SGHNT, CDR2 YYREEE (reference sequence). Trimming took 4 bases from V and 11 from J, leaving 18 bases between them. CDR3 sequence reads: CASSTDVQGHAFF. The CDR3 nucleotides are TGTGCCAGCAGCACCGATGTACAGGGTCATGCTTTCTTT. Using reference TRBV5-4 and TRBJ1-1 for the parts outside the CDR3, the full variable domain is ETGVTQSPTHLIKTRGQQVTLRCSSQSGHNTVSWYQQALGQGPQFIFQYYREEENGRGNFPPRFSGLQFPNYSSELNVNALELDDSALYLCASSTDVQGHAFFGQGTRLTVV.

CDR3 sequence: CASSVGTGGGYTF. DNA for the CDR3: TGTGCCAGCAGCGTAGGGACAGGGGGGGGCTACACCTTC. The J gene is TRBJ1-2, the V gene TRBV6-5; 11 bases match TRBD1. In germline, CDR1 is MNHEY, CDR2 SVGAGI. The junction had 5 bases not matched to a gene; V was cut back by 6 bases and J by 8 bases. This CDR3 contains 13 residues.

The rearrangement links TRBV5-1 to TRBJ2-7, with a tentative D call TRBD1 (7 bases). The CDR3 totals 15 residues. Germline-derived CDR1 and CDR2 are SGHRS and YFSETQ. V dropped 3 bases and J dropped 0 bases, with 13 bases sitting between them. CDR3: CASSYTGDSSYEQYF. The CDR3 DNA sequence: TGCGCCAGCAGCTATACAGGGGACTCCTCCTACGAGCAGTACTTC.

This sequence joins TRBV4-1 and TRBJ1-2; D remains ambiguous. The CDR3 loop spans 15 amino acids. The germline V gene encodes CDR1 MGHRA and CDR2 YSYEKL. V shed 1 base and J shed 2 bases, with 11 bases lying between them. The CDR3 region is CASSQGSNKNYGYTF. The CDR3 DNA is TGCGCCAGCAGCCAAGGATCGAACAAGAACTATGGCTACACCTTC.

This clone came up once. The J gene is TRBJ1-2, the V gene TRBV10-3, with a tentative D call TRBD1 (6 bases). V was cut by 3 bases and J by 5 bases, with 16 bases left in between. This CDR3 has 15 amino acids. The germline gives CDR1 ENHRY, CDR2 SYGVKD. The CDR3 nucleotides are TGTGCCATCAGTGACCCCCGGGGGGGGGCTTATGGCTACACCTTC. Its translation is CAISDPRGGAYGYTF.

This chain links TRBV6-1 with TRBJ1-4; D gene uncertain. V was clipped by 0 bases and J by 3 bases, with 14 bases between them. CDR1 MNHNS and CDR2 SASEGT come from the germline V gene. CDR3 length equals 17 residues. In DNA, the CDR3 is TGTGCCAGCAGTGAAGCGCTCGGGGTTTCAGCTAATGAAAAACTGTTTTTT. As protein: CASSEALGVSANEKLFF.

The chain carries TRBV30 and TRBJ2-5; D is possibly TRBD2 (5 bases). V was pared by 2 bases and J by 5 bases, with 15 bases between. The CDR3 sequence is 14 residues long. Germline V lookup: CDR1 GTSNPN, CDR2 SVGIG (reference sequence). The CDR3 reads CAWSPLGVGETQYF. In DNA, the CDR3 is TGTGCCTGGAGTCCACTCGGGGTAGGCGAGACCCAGTACTTC.

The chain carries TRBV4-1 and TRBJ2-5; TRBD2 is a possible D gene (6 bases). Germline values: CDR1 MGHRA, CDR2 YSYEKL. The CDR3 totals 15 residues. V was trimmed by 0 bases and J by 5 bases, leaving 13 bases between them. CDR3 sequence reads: CASSQEEGLVETQYF. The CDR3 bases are TGCGCCAGCAGCCAAGAGGAGGGGTTGGTGGAGACCCAGTACTTC.

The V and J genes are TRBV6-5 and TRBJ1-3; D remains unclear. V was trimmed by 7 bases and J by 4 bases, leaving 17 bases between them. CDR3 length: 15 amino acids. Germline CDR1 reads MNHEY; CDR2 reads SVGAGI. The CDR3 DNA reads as TGTGCCAGCAAGTCCGGTGTCCTCGGGGGAAACACCATATATTTT. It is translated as CASKSGVLGGNTIYF.

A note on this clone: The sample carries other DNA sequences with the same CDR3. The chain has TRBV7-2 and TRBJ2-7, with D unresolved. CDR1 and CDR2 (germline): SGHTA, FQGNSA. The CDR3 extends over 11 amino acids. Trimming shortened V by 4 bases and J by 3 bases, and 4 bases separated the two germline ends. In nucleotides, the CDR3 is TGTGCCAGCAGCTCTTACTACGAGCAGTACTTC. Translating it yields CASSSYYEQYF.

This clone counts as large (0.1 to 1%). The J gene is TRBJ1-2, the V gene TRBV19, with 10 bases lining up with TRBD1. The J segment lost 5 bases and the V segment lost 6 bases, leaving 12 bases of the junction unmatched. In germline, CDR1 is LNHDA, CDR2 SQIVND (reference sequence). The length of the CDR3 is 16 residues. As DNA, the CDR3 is TGTGCCAGTAGAGACACCAAGGGACAGGGGATATATGGCTACACCTTC. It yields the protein CASRDTKGQGIYGYTF.

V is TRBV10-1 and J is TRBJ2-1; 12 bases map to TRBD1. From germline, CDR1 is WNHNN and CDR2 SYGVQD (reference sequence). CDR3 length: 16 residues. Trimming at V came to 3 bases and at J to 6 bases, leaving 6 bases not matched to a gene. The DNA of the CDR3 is TGCGCCAGCAGTGATCCCGGGACAGGGGGCATCAATGAGCAGTTCTTC. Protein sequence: CASSDPGTGGINEQFF.

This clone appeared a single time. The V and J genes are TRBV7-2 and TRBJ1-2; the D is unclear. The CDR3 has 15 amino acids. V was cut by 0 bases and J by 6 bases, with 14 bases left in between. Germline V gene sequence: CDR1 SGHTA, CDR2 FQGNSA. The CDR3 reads CASSLAGMGANGYTF. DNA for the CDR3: TGTGCCAGCAGCTTAGCGGGTATGGGCGCGAATGGCTACACCTTC.

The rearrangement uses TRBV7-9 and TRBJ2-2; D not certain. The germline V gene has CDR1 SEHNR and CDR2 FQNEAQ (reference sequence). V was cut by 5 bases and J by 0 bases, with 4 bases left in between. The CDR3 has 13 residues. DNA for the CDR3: TGTGCCAGCAGCACGGCGAACACCGGGGAGCTGTTTTTT. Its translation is CASSTANTGELFF.

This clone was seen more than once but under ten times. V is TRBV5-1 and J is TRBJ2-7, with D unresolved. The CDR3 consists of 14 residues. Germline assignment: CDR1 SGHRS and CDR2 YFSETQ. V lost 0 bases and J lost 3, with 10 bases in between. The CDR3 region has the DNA TGCGCCAGCAGCTTGGGATCTAGTCTCTACGAGCAGTACTTC. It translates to CASSLGSSLYEQYF.

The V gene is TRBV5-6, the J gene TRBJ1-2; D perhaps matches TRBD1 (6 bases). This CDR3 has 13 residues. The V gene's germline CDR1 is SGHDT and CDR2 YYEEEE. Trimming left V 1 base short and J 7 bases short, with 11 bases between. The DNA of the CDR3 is TGTGCCAGCAGCTTGCCAGGGGCTTTTGGCTACACCTTC. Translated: CASSLPGAFGYTF. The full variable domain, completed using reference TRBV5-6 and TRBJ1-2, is DAGVTQSPTHLIKTRGQQVTLRCSPKSGHDTVSWYQQALGQGPQFIFQYYEEEERQRGNFPDRFSGHQFPNYSSELNVNALLLGDSALYLCASSLPGAFGYTFGSGTRLTVV.

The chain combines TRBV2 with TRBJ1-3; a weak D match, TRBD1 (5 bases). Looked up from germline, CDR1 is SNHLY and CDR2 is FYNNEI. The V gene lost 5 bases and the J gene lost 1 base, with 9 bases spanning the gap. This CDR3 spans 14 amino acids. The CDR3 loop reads CASSRDQSGNTIYF. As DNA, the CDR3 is TGTGCCAGCAGTCGGGACCAGTCTGGAAACACCATATATTTT.

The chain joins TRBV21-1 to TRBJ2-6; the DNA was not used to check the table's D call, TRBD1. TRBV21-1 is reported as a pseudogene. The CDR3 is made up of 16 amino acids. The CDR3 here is CASSRTGSVRANVLTF. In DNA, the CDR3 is TGTGCCAGCAGCAGGACAGGGTCAGTAAGGGCCAACGTCCTGACTTTC.

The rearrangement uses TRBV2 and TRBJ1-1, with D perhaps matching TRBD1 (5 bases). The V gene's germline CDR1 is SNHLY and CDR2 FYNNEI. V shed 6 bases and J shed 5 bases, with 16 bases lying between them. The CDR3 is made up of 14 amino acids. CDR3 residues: CASREPGPETEAFF. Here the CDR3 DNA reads TGTGCCAGCAGAGAACCGGGACCGGAAACTGAAGCTTTCTTT. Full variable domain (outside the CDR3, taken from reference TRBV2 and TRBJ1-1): EPEVTQTPSHQVTQMGQEVILRCVPISNHLYFYWYRQILGQKVEFLVSFYNNEISEKSEIFDDQFSVERPDGSNFTLKIRSTKLEDSAMYFCASREPGPETEAFFGQGTRLTVV.